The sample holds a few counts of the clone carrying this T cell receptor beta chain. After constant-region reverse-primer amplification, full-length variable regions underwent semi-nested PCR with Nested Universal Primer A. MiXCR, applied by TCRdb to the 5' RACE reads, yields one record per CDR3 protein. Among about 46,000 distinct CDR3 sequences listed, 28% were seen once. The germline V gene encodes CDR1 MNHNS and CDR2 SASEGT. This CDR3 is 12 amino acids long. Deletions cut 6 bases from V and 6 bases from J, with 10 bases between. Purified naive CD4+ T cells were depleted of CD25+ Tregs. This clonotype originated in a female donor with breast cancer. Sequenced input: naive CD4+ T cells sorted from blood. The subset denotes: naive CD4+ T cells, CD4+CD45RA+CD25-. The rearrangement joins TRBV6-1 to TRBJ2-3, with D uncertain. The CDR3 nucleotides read TGTGCCAGCAGCTCTAATCAGGATACGCAGTATTTT. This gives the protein CASSSNQDTQYF.